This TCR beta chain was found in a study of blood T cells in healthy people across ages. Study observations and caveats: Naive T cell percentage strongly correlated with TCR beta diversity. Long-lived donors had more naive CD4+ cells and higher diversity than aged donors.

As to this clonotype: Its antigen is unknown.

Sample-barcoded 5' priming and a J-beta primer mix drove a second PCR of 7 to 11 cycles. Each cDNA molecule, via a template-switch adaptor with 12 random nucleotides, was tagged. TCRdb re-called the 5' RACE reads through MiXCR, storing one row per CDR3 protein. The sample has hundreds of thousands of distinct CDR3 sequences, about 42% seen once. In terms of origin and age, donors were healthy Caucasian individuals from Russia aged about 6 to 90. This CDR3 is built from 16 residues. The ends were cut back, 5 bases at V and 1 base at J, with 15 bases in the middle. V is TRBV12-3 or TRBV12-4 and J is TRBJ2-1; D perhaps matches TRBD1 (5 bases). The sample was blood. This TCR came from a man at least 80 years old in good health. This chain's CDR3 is CASSQLRGGSYNEQFF. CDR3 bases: TGTGCCAGCAGTCAACTTAGGGGTGGGTCCTACAATGAGCAGTTCTTC.